This is a list of T cell receptor beta chains from one sample in a study of blood T cell repertoires in COVID-19. The protocol was immunoSEQ multiplex PCR, while the TCRdb copy is restricted to in-frame clones and leaves out a portion. The sample lists roughly 120,000 clones; over 60% were seen once. The specimen was peripheral blood. The receptors derive from a woman of 80 years or more with acute or convalescent COVID-19. The conserved cysteine and the conserved F or W are not part of the CDR3 here.

v_gene: TRBV27; CDR3aa: ASSSLGAYNEQF
v_gene: TRBV9; CDR3aa: ASSPEPGTTRTDTQY
v_gene: TRBV29-1; CDR3aa: SGPGQGGRNEQF
v_gene: TRBV20-1; CDR3aa: SASSPGRGANYGYT
v_gene: TRBV4-2; CDR3aa: ASSQLGNLGAVEAF
v_gene: TRBV11-2; CDR3aa: ASSPFGTGNYGYT
v_gene: TRBV6-1; CDR3aa: ASSEDPRDTEAF
v_gene: TRBV28; CDR3aa: ASRQGLRRSLSGYT
v_gene: TRBV10-2; CDR3aa: ASSEPGGGNEQF
v_gene: TRBV28; CDR3aa: ASSRTGVATDTQY
v_gene: TRBV27; CDR3aa: ASSILEGQFRGANVLT
v_gene: TRBV7-9; CDR3aa: ASIPDGGGTEAF
v_gene: TRBV19; CDR3aa: ASSISQTGVSSPLH
v_gene: TRBV2; CDR3aa: ASSDGTGVRGYT
v_gene: TRBV25-1; CDR3aa: ASSEGGRSSYNEQF
v_gene: TRBV6-5; CDR3aa: ASSYLLSAEAF
v_gene: TRBV20-1; CDR3aa: SAPDTEAF
v_gene: TRBV6-2/TRBV6-3; CDR3aa: ASSYGTGYDEQY
v_gene: TRBV9; CDR3aa: ASSPQGTGELF
v_gene: TRBV19; CDR3aa: ASSIGRGLDF
v_gene: TRBV9; CDR3aa: ASSVAGVLWETQY
v_gene: TRBV11-1; CDR3aa: ASSLAQMNTEAF
v_gene: TRBV7-8; CDR3aa: ASSRPGVREQY
v_gene: TRBV10-1; CDR3aa: ACSPQGAYGYT
v_gene: TRBV10-3; CDR3aa: AISESRGLVGNTEAF
v_gene: TRBV5-1; CDR3aa: ASSTSGSSDEQF